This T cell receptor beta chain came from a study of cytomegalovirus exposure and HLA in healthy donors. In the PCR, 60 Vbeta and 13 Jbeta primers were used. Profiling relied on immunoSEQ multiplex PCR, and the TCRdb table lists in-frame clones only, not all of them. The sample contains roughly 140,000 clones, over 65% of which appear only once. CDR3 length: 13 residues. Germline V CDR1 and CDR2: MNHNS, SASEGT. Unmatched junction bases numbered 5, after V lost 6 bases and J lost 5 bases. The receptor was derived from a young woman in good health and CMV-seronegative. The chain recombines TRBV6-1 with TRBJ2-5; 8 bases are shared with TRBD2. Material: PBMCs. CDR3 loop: CASRAGVWETQYF. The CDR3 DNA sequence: TGTGCCAGCAGAGCGGGGGTCTGGGAGACCCAGTACTTC.